These 29 T cell receptor beta chains were all obtained from the same sample, sequenced in a study of CD8 T cells in Susac syndrome (dated by TCRdb to about 2019). The library was generated by the immunoSEQ multiplex PCR assay. RNA was extracted with the RNeasy kit and about 0.5 to 1 ug was reverse transcribed using random hexamers. Clones were called with MiXCR by TCRdb after fastp trimmed the public reads at Q25, and only in-frame beta chains were retained. Rows with a matching CDR3 protein are joined into one entry that keeps the most common DNA and genes. The sample has some 95,000 distinct CDR3 sequences on record, approximately 92% of them singletons. The ten largest clonotypes hold around 0.3% of the sample. Material for sequencing was CD8+ T cells from PBMCs. These receptor sequences come from a human donor in good health.

This chain uses TRBV27 with TRBJ1-2; TRBD1 might be the D (5 bases). The germline CDR1 and CDR2 sequences are MNHEY and SMNVEV (reference sequence). The CDR3 length is 14 residues. V lost 5 bases, J lost 4 bases, and 14 bases lay in between. CDR3 nucleotide sequence: TGTGCCAGCAGTCCAGGGACGTCCGGCTATGGCTACACCTTC. This encodes CASSPGTSGYGYTF.

This rearrangement joins TRBV7-3 to TRBJ1-6; weak D call: TRBD1 (6 bases). Trimming cost V 1 base and J 6 bases, with 10 bases left between them. CDR3 length equals 15 residues. CDR1 SGHTA and CDR2 FQGTGA come from the germline V gene. This chain's CDR3 is CASSLMGAGNSPLHF. The CDR3 DNA is TGTGCCAGCAGCTTAATGGGGGCGGGTAATTCACCCCTCCACTTT.

This clonotype was picked up one time. The CDR3 DNA sequence: TGCGCCAGCAGCCAAGGCCCGGACAGGGGGATGAACACTGAAGCTTTCTTT. Its translation: CASSQGPDRGMNTEAFF. The chain uses TRBV4-1 and TRBJ1-1, with 10 bases lining up with TRBD1. Trimming at V came to 1 base and at J to 0 bases, leaving 5 bases not matched to a gene. Looked up from germline, CDR1 is MGHRA and CDR2 is YSYEKL. The CDR3 runs to 17 residues.

The CDR3 bases are TGTGCCAGCAGCCAGGGACGCTCCCGAGGGACCCAGTACTTC. Its protein is CASSQGRSRGTQYF. V and J are TRBV3-1 and TRBJ2-5; D tentatively reads TRBD1 or TRBD2 (5 bases each). CDR3 length: 14 amino acids. V was shortened by 3 bases and J by 7 bases, with 15 bases between the two germline ends. In germline, CDR1 is LGHDT, CDR2 YNNKEL (reference sequence).

About this clonotype itself: Compared with germline, one end of the junction differs, possibly owing to a read error. V gene TRBV4-1 combines with J gene TRBJ1-1; D is possibly TRBD1 (6 bases). The CDR3 is 13 amino acids. Germline V gene data show CDR1 as MGHRA and CDR2 as YSYEKL. The DNA for the CDR3 is TGCGCCAGCAGCCAAGTTGGGGACACCGAAGCTTTCTTT. This translates into CASSQVGDTEAFF.

The chain couples TRBV29-1 to TRBJ1-2, with TRBD1 matching over 8 bases. CDR3 length: 13 amino acids. CDR1 and CDR2 from the germline V gene are SQVTM and ANQGSEA. The CDR3 region is CALRAGGAGGYTF. CDR3 in DNA: TGCGCTTTGAGGGCAGGGGGCGCGGGAGGCTACACCTTC.

The chain carries TRBV29-1 and TRBJ2-3; 7 nucleotides line up with TRBD2. The junction had 6 bases not matched to a gene; V was cut back by 4 bases and J by 2 bases. CDR3 length equals 14 residues. Germline assignment: CDR1 SQVTM and CDR2 ANQGSEA. CDR3 protein: CSVVRGGLTDTQYF. CDR3 DNA sequence: TGCAGCGTTGTACGCGGGGGACTCACAGATACGCAGTATTTT.

This sequence joins TRBV9 and TRBJ2-7; D might be TRBD1 (5 bases). V was pared by 0 bases and J by 3 bases, with 7 bases between. Germline V gene data show CDR1 as SGDLS and CDR2 as YYNGEE. The CDR3 totals 13 residues. This chain's CDR3 is CASSVATDYEQYF. In DNA, the CDR3 is TGTGCCAGCAGCGTAGCGACAGACTACGAGCAGTACTTC.

This clonotype has just one count. J is TRBJ1-2 and V is TRBV2, with TRBD1 matching over 9 bases. The junction had 7 bases not matched to a gene; V was cut back by 2 bases and J by 3 bases. The germline CDR1 and CDR2 sequences are SNHLY and FYNNEI. The CDR3 contains 16 residues. The CDR3 spells CASSETFGQGYYGYTF. The CDR3 nucleotides are TGTGCCAGCAGTGAAACTTTCGGACAGGGGTACTATGGCTACACCTTC. Full variable domain (remainder filled in from reference TRBV2 and TRBJ1-2): EPEVTQTPSHQVTQMGQEVILRCVPISNHLYFYWYRQILGQKVEFLVSFYNNEISEKSEIFDDQFSVERPDGSNFTLKIRSTKLEDSAMYFCASSETFGQGYYGYTFGSGTRLTVV.

CDR3 region: CASSFDPRDATYEQYF. The DNA for the CDR3 is TGTGCCAGCAGTTTTGACCCCCGGGACGCGACCTACGAGCAGTACTTC. The gene calls are TRBV12-3 or TRBV12-4 and TRBJ2-7; the D gene could be TRBD1 or TRBD2 (5 bases each). The germline V and J ends were trimmed by 3 bases and 2 bases, with 17 bases remaining between them. The CDR3 extends over 16 amino acids.

The chain uses TRBV27 and TRBJ1-5; no clear D. Trimming took off 5 bases at V and 0 bases at J, with 14 bases between the two ends. The CDR3 loop spans 16 amino acids. The germline V gene encodes CDR1 MNHEY and CDR2 SMNVEV (reference sequence). CDR3 DNA sequence: TGTGCCAGCAGTCCCCCCCATAACTTTAGCAATCAGCCCCAGCATTTT. It translates to CASSPPHNFSNQPQHF.

This rearrangement joins TRBV29-1 to TRBJ2-7; no firm D call. The CDR3 length is 13 residues. Germline lookup yields CDR1 SQVTM and CDR2 ANQGSEA. The V end lost 0 bases, the J end lost 3 bases, and 9 bases lay between the germline ends. CDR3 in amino acids: CSVEDTVNYEQYF. In DNA form, the CDR3 reads TGCAGCGTTGAAGATACAGTGAACTACGAGCAGTACTTC.

V gene TRBV27 combines with J gene TRBJ2-1; 11 bases fit TRBD2. The CDR3 is 16 residues long. From germline, CDR1 is MNHEY and CDR2 SMNVEV (reference sequence). The ends lost 5 bases at V and 8 bases at J; junction bases unmatched: 11. The CDR3 bases are TGTGCCAGCAGTCCCCAAACTAGCGGGGGCCGCGATGAGCAGTTCTTC. This sequence encodes CASSPQTSGGRDEQFF.

The chain links TRBV11-1 to TRBJ2-7; weak D call: TRBD2 (7 bases). The germline CDR1 and CDR2 sequences are SGHAT and FQDESV (reference sequence). V was trimmed by 5 bases and J by 1 base, leaving 15 bases between them. The CDR3 consists of 15 residues. The CDR3 nucleotides are TGTGCCAGCAGCGCGTGGCGGGGGACATCCTACGAGCAGTACTTC. It translates to CASSAWRGTSYEQYF.

The rearrangement joins TRBV20-1 to TRBJ1-2; D is possibly TRBD1 (6 bases). CDR1 and CDR2 from the germline V gene are DFQATT and SNEGSKA (reference sequence). The germline V and J ends were trimmed by 4 bases and 4 bases, with 13 bases remaining between them. There are 13 residues in the CDR3. Here the CDR3 reads CSAKGEIGYGYTF. As DNA, the CDR3 is TGCAGTGCTAAGGGGGAAATAGGCTATGGCTACACCTTC.

The chain joins TRBV6-5 to TRBJ2-7; D uncertain. The germline V gene has CDR1 MNHEY and CDR2 SVGAGI. Trimming removed 6 bases from V and 5 bases from J, with 17 bases in between. This CDR3 has 14 residues. The CDR3 DNA follows: TGTGCCAGCAGCCCCTACCAATATGGGGACGAGCAGTACTTC. Translating it yields CASSPYQYGDEQYF.

The rearrangement joins TRBV10-3 to TRBJ2-5; TRBD2 matches at 8 bases. V was pared by 0 bases and J by 4 bases, with 4 bases of the junction left unmatched. The CDR3 totals 15 residues. Germline V gene sequence: CDR1 ENHRY, CDR2 SYGVKD. The CDR3 region has the DNA TGTGCCATCAGTGAGTCAGCGGGGGAGGGAGAGACCCAGTACTTC. It yields the protein CAISESAGEGETQYF.

This clonotype was counted once. The CDR3 DNA sequence: TGTGCCAGCAGCGTTGACAGGGTCGATTCACCCCTCCACTTT. It specifies CASSVDRVDSPLHF. This chain links TRBV9 with TRBJ1-6; TRBD1 matches 7 bases. The germline CDR1 and CDR2 sequences are SGDLS and YYNGEE. The CDR3 runs to 14 residues. J was trimmed by 8 bases and V by 2 bases; bases with no gene match: 4.

This chain links TRBV27 with TRBJ2-3, with 12 bases identical to TRBD2. Germline V lookup: CDR1 MNHEY, CDR2 SMNVEV (reference sequence). This CDR3 region has 15 residues. J gave up 3 bases and V 5 bases, and 3 bases lay outside the gene matches. CDR3 amino acids: CASSETSGGTDTQYF. Here the CDR3 DNA reads TGTGCCAGCAGTGAGACTAGCGGGGGTACAGATACGCAGTATTTT.

The chain is built from TRBV5-1 and TRBJ2-7; 7 bases match TRBD1. Trimming removed 0 bases from V and 4 bases from J; junction bases left unmatched: 4. The CDR3 has 14 residues. From germline, CDR1 is SGHRS and CDR2 YFSETQ. The CDR3 here is CASSLGDRRYEQYF. Written as DNA, the CDR3 is TGCGCCAGCAGCTTGGGGGACAGAAGATACGAGCAGTACTTC. The whole variable domain, filled in from reference TRBV5-1 and TRBJ2-7, reads KAGVTQTPRYLIKTRGQQVTLSCSPISGHRSVSWYQQTPGQGLQFLFEYFSETQRNKGNFPGRFSGRQFSNSRSEMNVSTLELGDSALYLCASSLGDRRYEQYFGPGTRLTVT.

The chain links TRBV2 to TRBJ2-1, with 15 positions matching TRBD2. This CDR3 region has 17 residues. Germline V gives CDR1 SNHLY, CDR2 FYNNEI. V was pared by 7 bases and J by 7 bases, with 11 bases of the junction left unmatched. CDR3 nucleotides: TGTGCCAGCATTGGGTGGACTAGCGGGGGGGCCGGGAATGAGCAGTTCTTC. Translation gives CASIGWTSGGAGNEQFF.

Remarks on this clonotype: The CDR3 carries no conserved terminal phenylalanine or tryptophan, so it likely arises from a read error. It is unclear where the CDR3 begins or ends on the DNA, so no DNA is shown, and the CDR3 is as TCRdb lists it. The chain combines TRBV5-4 with TRBJ2-1; the table's TRBD2 call for D was not verified on the DNA. The CDR3 length is 13 residues, termini included. The germline CDR1 and CDR2 sequences are SGHNT and YYREEE (reference sequence). CDR3 region: CASSLGGLAGSRV.

V and J are TRBV5-4 and TRBJ2-1, with D hard to call. This CDR3 contains 14 residues. Looked up from germline, CDR1 is SGHNT and CDR2 is YYREEE (reference sequence). The V gene lost 1 base and the J gene lost 4 bases, with 9 bases spanning the gap. In nucleotides, the CDR3 is TGTGCCAGCAGCTTGCCCCCCGCATACAATGAGCAGTTCTTC. Translating gives CASSLPPAYNEQFF.

This sequence joins TRBV4-1 and TRBJ2-2; D not certain. This CDR3 is built from 12 residues. Trimming cost V 4 bases and J 4 bases, with 4 bases left between them. CDR1 is MGHRA, CDR2 YSYEKL, per germline. The CDR3 DNA reads TGCGCCAGCAGCCCCCCCACCGGGGAGCTGTTTTTT. Encoded protein: CASSPPTGELFF.

The V gene is TRBV20-1, the J gene TRBJ2-2; 8 bases align to TRBD1. CDR1 and CDR2 (germline): DFQATT, SNEGSKA (reference sequence). The V and J ends lost 3 bases and 5 bases, in that order; junction bases with no gene match: 8. CDR3 length: 15 residues. The CDR3, as DNA: TGCAGTGCTAGGGGGGTTGGACAGGGTACCGGGGAGCTGTTTTTT. Translated: CSARGVGQGTGELFF.

The chain recombines TRBV5-6 with TRBJ2-5; 10 bases fit TRBD1. V shed 3 bases, J shed 2 bases, and the junction held 4 bases outside the gene matches. Germline values: CDR1 SGHDT, CDR2 YYEEEE. The CDR3 is 15 residues long. CDR3 nucleotides: TGTGCCAGCAGCTATGGGACAGGGGAGCAAGAGACCCAGTACTTC. This sequence encodes CASSYGTGEQETQYF. The full variable domain, rest sourced from reference TRBV5-6 and TRBJ2-5, is DAGVTQSPTHLIKTRGQQVTLRCSPKSGHDTVSWYQQALGQGPQFIFQYYEEEERQRGNFPDRFSGHQFPNYSSELNVNALLLGDSALYLCASSYGTGEQETQYFGPGTRLLVL.

The V and J genes are TRBV12-3 or TRBV12-4 and TRBJ2-5; D is unresolved. The CDR3 loop spans 12 amino acids. V lost 5 bases to trimming and J lost 2 bases, with 6 bases between them. The CDR3 here is CASSALQETQYF. CDR3 DNA sequence: TGTGCCAGCAGTGCGCTTCAAGAGACCCAGTACTTC.

The chain uses TRBV11-2 and TRBJ1-4; D is undetermined. The V gene's germline CDR1 is SGHAT and CDR2 FQNNGV. This CDR3 has 16 amino acids. V lost 3 bases and J lost 0, with 11 bases in between. CDR3 coding DNA: TGTGCCAGCAGCTTGATCCAGACGGCAACTAATGAAAAACTGTTTTTT. Its protein is CASSLIQTATNEKLFF.

CDR3 sequence (DNA): TGTGCCAGTAGTATAGGGACTGCCACTGAAGCTTTCTTT. Its protein product is CASSIGTATEAFF. The chain links TRBV19 to TRBJ1-1; D uncertain. Per the germline V gene, CDR1 is LNHDA and CDR2 is SQIVND (reference sequence). V was pared by 1 base and J by 4 bases, with 7 bases between. This CDR3 contains 13 residues.